This T cell receptor (beta chain) is from a study of early stage breast cancer tumors. Germline V gene sequence: CDR1 SNHLY, CDR2 FYNNEI. V was pared by 4 bases and J by 8 bases, with 7 bases of the junction left unmatched. The CDR3 contains 14 residues. TCRdb's copy holds only in-frame clones and misses some; the assay was immunoSEQ multiplex PCR. The sample holds under 75,000 clones, about 80% seen once. The J gene is TRBJ1-4, the V gene TRBV2, with 7 bases identical to TRBD1. Source material: blood. This sequence originates from a person under 45 with breast cancer. The CDR3, as DNA: TGTGCCAGCAGTGTGAGGCAGGGGGGAGAAAAACTGTTTTTT. Amino acids: CASSVRQGGEKLFF.